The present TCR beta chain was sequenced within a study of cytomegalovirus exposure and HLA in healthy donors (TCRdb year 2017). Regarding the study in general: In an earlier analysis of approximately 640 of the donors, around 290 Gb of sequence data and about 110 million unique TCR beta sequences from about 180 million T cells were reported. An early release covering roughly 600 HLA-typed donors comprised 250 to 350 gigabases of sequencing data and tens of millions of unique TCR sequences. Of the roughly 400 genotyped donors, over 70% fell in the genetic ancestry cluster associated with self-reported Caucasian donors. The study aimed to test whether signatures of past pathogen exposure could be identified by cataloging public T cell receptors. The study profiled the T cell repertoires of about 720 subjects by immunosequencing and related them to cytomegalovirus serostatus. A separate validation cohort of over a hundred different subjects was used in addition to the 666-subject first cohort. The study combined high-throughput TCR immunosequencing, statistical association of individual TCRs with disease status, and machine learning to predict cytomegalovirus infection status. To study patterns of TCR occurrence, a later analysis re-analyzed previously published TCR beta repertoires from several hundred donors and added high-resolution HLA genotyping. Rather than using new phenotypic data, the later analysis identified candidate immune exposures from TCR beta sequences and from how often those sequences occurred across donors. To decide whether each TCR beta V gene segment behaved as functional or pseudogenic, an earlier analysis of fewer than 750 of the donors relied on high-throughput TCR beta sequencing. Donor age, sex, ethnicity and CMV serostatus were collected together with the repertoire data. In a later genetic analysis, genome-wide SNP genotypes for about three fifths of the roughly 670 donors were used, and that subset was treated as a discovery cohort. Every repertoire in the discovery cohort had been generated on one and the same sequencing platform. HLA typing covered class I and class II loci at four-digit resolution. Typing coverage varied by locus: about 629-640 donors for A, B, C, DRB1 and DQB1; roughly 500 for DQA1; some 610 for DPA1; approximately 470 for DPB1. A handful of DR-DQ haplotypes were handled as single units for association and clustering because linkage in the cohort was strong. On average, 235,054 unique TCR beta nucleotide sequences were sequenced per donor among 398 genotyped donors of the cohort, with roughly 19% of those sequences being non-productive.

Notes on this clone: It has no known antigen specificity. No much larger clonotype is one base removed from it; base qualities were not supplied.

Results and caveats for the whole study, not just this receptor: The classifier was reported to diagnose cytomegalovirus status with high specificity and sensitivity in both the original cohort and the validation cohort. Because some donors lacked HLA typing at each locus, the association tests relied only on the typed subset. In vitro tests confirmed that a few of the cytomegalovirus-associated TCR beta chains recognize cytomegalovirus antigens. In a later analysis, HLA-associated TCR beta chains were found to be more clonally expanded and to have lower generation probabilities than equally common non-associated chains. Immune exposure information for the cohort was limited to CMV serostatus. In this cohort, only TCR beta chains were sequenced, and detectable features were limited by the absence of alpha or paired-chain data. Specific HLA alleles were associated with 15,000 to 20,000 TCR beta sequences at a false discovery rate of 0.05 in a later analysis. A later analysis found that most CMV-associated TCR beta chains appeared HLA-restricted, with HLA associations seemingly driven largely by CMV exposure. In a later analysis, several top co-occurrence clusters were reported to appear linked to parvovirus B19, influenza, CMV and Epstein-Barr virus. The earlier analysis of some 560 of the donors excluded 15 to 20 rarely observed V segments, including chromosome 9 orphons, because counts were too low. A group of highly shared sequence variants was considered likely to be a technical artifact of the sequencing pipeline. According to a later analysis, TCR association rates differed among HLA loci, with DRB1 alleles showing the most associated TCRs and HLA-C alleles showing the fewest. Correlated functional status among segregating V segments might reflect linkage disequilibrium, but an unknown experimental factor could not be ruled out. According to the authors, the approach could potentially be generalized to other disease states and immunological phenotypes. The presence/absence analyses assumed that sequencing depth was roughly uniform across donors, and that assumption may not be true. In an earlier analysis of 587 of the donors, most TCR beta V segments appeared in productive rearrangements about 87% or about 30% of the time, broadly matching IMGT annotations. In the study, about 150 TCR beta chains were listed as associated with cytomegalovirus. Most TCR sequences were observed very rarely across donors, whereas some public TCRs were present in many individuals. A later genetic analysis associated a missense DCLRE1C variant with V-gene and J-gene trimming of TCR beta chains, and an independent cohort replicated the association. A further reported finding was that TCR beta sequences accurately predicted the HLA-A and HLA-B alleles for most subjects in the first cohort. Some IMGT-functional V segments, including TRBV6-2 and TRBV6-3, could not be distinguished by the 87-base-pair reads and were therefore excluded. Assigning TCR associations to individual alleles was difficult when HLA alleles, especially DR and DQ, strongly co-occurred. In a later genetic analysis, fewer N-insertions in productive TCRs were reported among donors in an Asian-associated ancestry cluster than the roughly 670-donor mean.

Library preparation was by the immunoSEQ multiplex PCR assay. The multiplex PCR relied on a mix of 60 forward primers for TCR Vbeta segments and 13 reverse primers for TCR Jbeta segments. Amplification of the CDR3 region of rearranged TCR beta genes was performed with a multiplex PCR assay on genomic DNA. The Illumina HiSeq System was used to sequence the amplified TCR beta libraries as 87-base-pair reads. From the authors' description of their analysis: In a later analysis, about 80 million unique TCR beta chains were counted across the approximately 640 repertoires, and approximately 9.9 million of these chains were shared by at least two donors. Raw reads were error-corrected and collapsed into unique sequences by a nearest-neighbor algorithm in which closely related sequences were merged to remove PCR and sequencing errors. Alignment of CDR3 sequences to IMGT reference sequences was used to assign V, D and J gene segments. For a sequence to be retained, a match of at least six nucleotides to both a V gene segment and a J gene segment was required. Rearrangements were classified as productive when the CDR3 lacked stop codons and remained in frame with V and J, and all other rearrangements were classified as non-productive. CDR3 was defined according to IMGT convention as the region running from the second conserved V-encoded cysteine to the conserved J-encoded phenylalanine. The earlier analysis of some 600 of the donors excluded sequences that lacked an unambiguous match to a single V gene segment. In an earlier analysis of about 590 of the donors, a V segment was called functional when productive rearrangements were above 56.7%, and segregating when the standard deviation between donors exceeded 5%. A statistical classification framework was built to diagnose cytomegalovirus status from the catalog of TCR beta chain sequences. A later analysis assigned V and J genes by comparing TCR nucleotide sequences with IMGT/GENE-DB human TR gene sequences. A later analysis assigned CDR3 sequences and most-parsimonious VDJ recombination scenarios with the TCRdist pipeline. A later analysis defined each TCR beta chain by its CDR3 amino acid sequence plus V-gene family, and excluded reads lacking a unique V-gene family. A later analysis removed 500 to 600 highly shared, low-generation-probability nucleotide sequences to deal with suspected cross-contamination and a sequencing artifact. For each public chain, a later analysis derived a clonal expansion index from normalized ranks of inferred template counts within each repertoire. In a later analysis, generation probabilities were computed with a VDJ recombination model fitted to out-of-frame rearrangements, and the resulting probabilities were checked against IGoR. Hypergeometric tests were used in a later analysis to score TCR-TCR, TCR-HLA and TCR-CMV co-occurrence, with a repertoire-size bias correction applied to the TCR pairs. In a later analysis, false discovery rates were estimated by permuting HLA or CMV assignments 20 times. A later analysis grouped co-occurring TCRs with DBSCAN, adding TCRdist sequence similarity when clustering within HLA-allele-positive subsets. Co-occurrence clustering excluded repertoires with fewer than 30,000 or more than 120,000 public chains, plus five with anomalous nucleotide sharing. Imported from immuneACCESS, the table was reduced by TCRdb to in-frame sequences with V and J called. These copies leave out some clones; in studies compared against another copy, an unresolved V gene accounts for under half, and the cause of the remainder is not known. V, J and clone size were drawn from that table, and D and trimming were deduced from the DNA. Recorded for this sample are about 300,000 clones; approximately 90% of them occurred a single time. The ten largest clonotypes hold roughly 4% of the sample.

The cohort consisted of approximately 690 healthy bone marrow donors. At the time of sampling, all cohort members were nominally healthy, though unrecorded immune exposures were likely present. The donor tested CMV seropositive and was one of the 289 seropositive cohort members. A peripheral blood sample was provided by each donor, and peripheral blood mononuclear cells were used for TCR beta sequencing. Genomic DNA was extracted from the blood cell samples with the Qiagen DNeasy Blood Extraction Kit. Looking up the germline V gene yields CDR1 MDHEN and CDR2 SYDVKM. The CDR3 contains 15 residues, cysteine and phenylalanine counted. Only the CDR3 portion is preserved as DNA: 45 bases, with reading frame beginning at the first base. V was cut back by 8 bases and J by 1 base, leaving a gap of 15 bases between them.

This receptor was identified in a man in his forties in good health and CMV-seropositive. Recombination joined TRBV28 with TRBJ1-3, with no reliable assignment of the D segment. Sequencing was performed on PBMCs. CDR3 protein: CASRFRELSGNTIYF. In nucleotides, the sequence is TGTGCCAGCCGGTTTAGAGAGTTATCTGGAAACACCATATATTTT.